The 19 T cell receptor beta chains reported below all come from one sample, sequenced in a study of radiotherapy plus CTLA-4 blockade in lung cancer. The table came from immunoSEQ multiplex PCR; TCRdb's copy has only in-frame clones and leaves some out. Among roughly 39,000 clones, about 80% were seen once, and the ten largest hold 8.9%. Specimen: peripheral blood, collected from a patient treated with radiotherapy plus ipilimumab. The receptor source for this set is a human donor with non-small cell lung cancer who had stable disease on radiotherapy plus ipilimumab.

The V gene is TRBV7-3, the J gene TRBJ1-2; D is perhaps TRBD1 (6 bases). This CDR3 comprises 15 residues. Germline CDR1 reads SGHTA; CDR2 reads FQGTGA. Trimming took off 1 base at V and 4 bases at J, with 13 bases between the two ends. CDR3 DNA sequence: TGTGCCAGCAGCTTAAACTCAGGGGACCTCTATGGCTACACCTTC. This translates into CASSLNSGDLYGYTF.

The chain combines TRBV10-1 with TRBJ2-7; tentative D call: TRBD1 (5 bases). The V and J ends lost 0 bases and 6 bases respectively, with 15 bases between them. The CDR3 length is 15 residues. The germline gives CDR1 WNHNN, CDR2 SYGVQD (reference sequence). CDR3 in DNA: TGCGCCAGCAGTGAGTCCCTCAGGGTTCCCTTCGAGCAGTACGTC. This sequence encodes CASSESLRVPFEQYV.

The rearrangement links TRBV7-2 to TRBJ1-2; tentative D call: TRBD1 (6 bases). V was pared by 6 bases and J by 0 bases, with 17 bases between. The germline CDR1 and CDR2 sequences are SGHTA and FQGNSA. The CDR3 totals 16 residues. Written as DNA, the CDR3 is TGTGCCAGCAGTCCTGGGGGGCAGGAGGCTAACTATGGCTACACCTTC. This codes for CASSPGGQEANYGYTF.

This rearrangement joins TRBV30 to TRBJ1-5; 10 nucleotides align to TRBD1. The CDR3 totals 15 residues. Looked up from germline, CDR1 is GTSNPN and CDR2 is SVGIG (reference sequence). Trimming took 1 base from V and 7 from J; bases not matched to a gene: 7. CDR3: CAWSAATGGGQPQHF. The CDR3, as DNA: TGTGCCTGGAGTGCCGCGACAGGGGGCGGCCAGCCCCAGCATTTT.

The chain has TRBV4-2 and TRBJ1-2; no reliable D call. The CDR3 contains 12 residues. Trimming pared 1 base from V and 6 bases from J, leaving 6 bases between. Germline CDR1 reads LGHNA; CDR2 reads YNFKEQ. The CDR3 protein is CASSQVFHGYTF. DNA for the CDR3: TGTGCCAGCAGCCAAGTCTTCCATGGCTACACCTTC.

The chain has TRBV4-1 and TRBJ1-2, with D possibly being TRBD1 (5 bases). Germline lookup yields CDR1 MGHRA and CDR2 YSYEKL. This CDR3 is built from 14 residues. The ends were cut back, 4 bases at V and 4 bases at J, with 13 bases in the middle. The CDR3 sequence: CASSRKGNSYGYTF. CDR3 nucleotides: TGCGCCAGCAGCCGCAAGGGGAACTCCTATGGCTACACCTTC.

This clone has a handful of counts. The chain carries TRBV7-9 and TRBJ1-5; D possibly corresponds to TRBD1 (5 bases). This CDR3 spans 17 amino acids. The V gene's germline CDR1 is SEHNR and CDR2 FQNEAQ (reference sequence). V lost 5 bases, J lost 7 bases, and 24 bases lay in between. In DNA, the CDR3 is TGTGCCAGCAGCAGGGGCGGTATCAAGGGAAGGGGACAGCCCCAGCATTTT. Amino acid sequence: CASSRGGIKGRGQPQHF.

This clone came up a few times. The CDR3 is CASSLALGSGGAVETQYF. Here the CDR3 DNA reads TGCGCCAGCAGCTTGGCCCTTGGTAGCGGGGGGGCCGTAGAGACCCAGTACTTC. The chain combines TRBV5-1 with TRBJ2-5; TRBD2 matches 11 bases. This CDR3 contains 18 residues. V shed 0 bases and J 4 bases; nucleotides not matched to a gene: 11. Per the germline V gene, CDR1 is SGHRS and CDR2 is YFSETQ. The variable domain in full, with the rest retrieved from reference TRBV5-1 and TRBJ2-5, is KAGVTQTPRYLIKTRGQQVTLSCSPISGHRSVSWYQQTPGQGLQFLFEYFSETQRNKGNFPGRFSGRQFSNSRSEMNVSTLELGDSALYLCASSLALGSGGAVETQYFGPGTRLLVL.

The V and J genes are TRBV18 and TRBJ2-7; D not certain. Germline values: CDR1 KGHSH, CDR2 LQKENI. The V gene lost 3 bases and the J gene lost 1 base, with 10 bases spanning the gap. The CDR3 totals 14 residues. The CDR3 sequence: CASSPYPGSYEQYV. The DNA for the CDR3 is TGTGCCAGCTCACCTTATCCGGGTTCCTACGAGCAGTACGTC.

The CDR3 sequence: CAIRPSGQGGNEQFF. In DNA form, the CDR3 reads TGTGCCATCAGGCCCTCGGGACAGGGAGGAAATGAGCAGTTCTTC. This chain joins TRBV10-3 and TRBJ2-1; TRBD1 aligns across 9 bases. The trim removed 6 bases at V and 7 bases at J, leaving 10 bases unmatched. The CDR3 is 15 amino acids. Germline values: CDR1 ENHRY, CDR2 SYGVKD.

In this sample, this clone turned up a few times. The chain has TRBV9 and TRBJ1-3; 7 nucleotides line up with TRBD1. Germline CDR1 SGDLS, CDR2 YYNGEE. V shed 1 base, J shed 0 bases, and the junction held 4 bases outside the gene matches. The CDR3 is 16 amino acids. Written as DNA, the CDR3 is TGTGCCAGCAGCGTATTAGACAGGGACTCTGGAAACACCATATATTTT. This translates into CASSVLDRDSGNTIYF. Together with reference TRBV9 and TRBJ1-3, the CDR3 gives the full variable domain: DSGVTQTPKHLITATGQRVTLRCSPRSGDLSVYWYQQSLDQGLQFLIQYYNGEERAKGNILERFSAQQFPDLHSELNLSSLELGDSALYFCASSVLDRDSGNTIYFGEGSWLTVV.

CDR3 sequence (DNA): TGTGCCAGCAGTTTATCTAGGAGTGAAAAACTGTTTTTT. Amino acid sequence: CASSLSRSEKLFF. V gene TRBV27 combines with J gene TRBJ1-4; D call uncertain. The CDR3 length is 13 residues. Between the trimmed V and J ends, which lost 0 bases and 7 bases, there was a span of 6 bases. Germline V CDR1 and CDR2: MNHEY, SMNVEV (reference sequence).

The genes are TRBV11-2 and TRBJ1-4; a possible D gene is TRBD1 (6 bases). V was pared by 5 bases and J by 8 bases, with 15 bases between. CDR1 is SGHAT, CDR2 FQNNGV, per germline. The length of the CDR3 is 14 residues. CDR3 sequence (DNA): TGTGCCAGCAGCGCACAGGGTTTTGGAGAAAAACTGTTTTTT. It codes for CASSAQGFGEKLFF.

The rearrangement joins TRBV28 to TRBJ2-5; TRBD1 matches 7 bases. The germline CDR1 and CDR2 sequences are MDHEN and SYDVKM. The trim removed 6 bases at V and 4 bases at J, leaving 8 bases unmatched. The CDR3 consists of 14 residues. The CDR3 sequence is CASRLTGTPETQYF. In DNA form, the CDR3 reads TGTGCCAGCAGACTGACAGGGACCCCAGAGACCCAGTACTTC.

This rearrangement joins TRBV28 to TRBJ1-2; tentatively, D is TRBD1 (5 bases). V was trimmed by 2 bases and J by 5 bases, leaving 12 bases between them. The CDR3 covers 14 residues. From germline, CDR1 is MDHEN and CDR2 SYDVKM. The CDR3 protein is CASSLEGKEYGYTF. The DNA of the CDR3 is TGTGCCAGCAGTTTAGAGGGGAAGGAGTATGGCTACACCTTC.

The DNA of the CDR3 is TGTGCCAGCAGCTTGGTAGGAGTTACCGGGGAGCTGTTTTTT. Translated: CASSLVGVTGELFF. The chain has TRBV5-4 and TRBJ2-2; D uncertain. The length of the CDR3 is 14 residues. Germline CDR1 is SGHNT and CDR2 is YYREEE (reference sequence). V dropped 0 bases and J dropped 5 bases, with 8 bases sitting between them. The complete variable domain, with remaining parts taken from reference TRBV5-4 and TRBJ2-2, reads ETGVTQSPTHLIKTRGQQVTLRCSSQSGHNTVSWYQQALGQGPQFIFQYYREEENGRGNFPPRFSGLQFPNYSSELNVNALELDDSALYLCASSLVGVTGELFFGEGSRLTVL.

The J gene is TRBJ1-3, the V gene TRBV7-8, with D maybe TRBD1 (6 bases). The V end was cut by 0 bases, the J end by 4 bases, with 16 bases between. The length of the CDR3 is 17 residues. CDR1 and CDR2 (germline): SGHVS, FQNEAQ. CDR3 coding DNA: TGTGCCAGCAGCTTAGCGGGGGGGGCGGCAGGAGGAAACACCATATATTTT. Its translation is CASSLAGGAAGGNTIYF.

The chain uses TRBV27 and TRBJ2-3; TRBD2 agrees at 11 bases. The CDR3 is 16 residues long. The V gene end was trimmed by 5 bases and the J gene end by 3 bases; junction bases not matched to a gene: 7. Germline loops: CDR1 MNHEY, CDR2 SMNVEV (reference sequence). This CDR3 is CASSPPTSGVTDTQYF. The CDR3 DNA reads TGTGCCAGCAGTCCGCCGACTAGCGGGGTTACAGATACGCAGTATTTT.

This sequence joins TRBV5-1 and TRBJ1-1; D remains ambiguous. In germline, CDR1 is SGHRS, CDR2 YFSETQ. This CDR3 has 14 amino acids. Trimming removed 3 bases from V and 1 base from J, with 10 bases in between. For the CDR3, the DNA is TGCGCCAGCAGCTCTGGAGGCCCGAACACTGAAGCTTTCTTT. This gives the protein CASSSGGPNTEAFF.